The rows below give T cell receptor beta chains drawn from one sample of a study of response to subunit inactivated influenza vaccine. In TCRdb, the RT-PCR reads were re-called with MiXCR into one record per CDR3 protein. The table has a few hundred thousand distinct CDR3 sequences, approximately 11% seen once. This specimen consisted of PBMCs from blood, obtained more than 35 days after vaccination. These receptors were obtained from a middle-aged man who received an inactivated influenza vaccine. Each CDR3 is given with its conserved first and last residue. Fields, in order: clone size, J gene, V gene, D gene, CDR3 protein, CDR3 DNA. The D gene is left open where the match is weak. Size values are once, few and many counts, or a class for expanded clones, and some rows have none.

>many|TRBJ1-1|TRBV12-3/TRBV12-4|TRBD1
CASSSRTGATEAFF
TGTGCCAGCAGTTCCCGGACAGGGGCCACTGAAGCTTTCTTT
>-|TRBJ1-2|TRBV6-2/TRBV6-3|TRBD1
CASSSLTGSYGYTF
TGTGCCAGCAGTTCCTTGACAGGGTCCTATGGCTACACCTTC
>-|TRBJ2-3|TRBV3-1|TRBD1
CASSQPQGATQYF
TGTGCCAGCAGCCAACCTCAGGGGGCTACGCAGTATTTT
>-|TRBJ2-1|TRBV6-5|-
CASSYWQGEQFF
TGTGCCAGCAGTTACTGGCAGGGTGAGCAGTTCTTC
>-|TRBJ1-6|TRBV27|-
CASAGGQGRNSPLHF
TGTGCCAGCGCTGGCGGGCAGGGGAGGAATTCACCCCTCCACTTT
>-|TRBJ2-7|TRBV7-8|TRBD1
CASSLATGAYEQYF
TGTGCCAGCAGCTTAGCCACAGGGGCCTACGAGCAGTACTTC
>-|TRBJ2-2|TRBV7-6|-
CASSRTGSGTGELFF
TGTGCCAGCAGCCGGACCGGGAGTGGCACCGGGGAGCTGTTTTTT
>many|TRBJ2-1|TRBV11-2|TRBD2
CASSRGGANEQFF
TGTGCCAGCAGCCGCGGGGGGGCAAATGAGCAGTTCTTC
>-|TRBJ2-1|TRBV12-3/TRBV12-4|-
CASSLSRSIYNEQFF
TGTGCCAGCAGTTTGAGCCGGTCCATCTACAATGAGCAGTTCTTC
>few|TRBJ2-1|TRBV10-3|-
CAIMTEIEQFF
TGTGCCATCATGACCGAGATTGAGCAGTTCTTC
>few|TRBJ2-7|TRBV7-2|-
CASSPRTRAYEQYF
TGTGCCAGCAGCCCCAGAACACGGGCCTACGAGCAGTACTTC
>-|TRBJ1-2|TRBV7-9|-
CASSLPSGLGGYTF
TGTGCCAGCAGCTTACCTTCAGGCCTCGGGGGCTACACCTTC
>-|TRBJ1-2|TRBV4-3|-
CASSQENKPPRAGYGYTF
TGCGCCAGCAGCCAAGAAAACAAGCCTCCCAGGGCTGGCTATGGCTACACCTTC
>-|TRBJ2-1|TRBV7-8|TRBD2
CASSLDDGAGDEQFF
TGTGCCAGCAGCTTAGATGACGGGGCGGGAGATGAGCAGTTCTTC
>-|TRBJ2-3|TRBV5-1|-
CASRTGATDTQYF
TGCGCCAGCAGGACGGGGGCCACAGATACGCAGTATTTT
>-|TRBJ2-7|TRBV9|TRBD2
CASSVSQLAGDEQYF
TGTGCCAGCAGCGTATCCCAGCTAGCGGGGGACGAGCAGTACTTC
>-|TRBJ2-1|TRBV14|-
CASSPYRQGGSNEQFF
TGTGCCAGCAGCCCCTACCGACAGGGAGGAAGCAATGAGCAGTTCTTC
>many|TRBJ2-1|TRBV5-1|-
CASSYSGDSYNEQFF
TGCGCCAGCAGCTACTCAGGGGACTCCTACAATGAGCAGTTCTTC
>-|TRBJ2-1|TRBV15|-
CATSRGTFYNEQFF
TGTGCCACCAGTCGCGGGACGTTTTACAATGAGCAGTTCTTC
>-|TRBJ2-5|TRBV30|-
CAWSVSGGRPQYF
TGTGCCTGGAGTGTGTCTGGGGGAAGACCCCAGTACTTC
>many|TRBJ1-4|TRBV27|TRBD1
CASSLSTRQGAVEKLFF
TGTGCCAGCAGTTTAAGTACTCGACAGGGGGCGGTTGAAAAACTGTTTTTT
>few|TRBJ2-2|TRBV15|-
CATSRDIGLVGELFF
TGTGCCACCAGCAGAGATATCGGTTTAGTCGGGGAGCTGTTTTTT
>-|TRBJ2-6|TRBV7-2|-
CASSLAGTGGANVLTF
TGTGCCAGCAGCTTAGCGGGGACGGGGGGGGCCAACGTCCTGACTTTC
>few|TRBJ2-1|TRBV10-3|TRBD2
CAISEARLAEYNEQFF
TGTGCCATCAGTGAAGCTCGACTAGCGGAGTACAATGAGCAGTTCTTC
>many|TRBJ2-3|TRBV6-2/TRBV6-3|-
CASSHQRQEAGRADTQYF
TGTGCCAGCAGCCATCAAAGGCAGGAGGCCGGCCGCGCAGATACGCAGTATTTT
>few|TRBJ2-7|TRBV7-2|TRBD2
CASRGIGTSGSSYEQYF
TGTGCCAGCAGGGGAATAGGGACTAGCGGGAGCTCCTACGAGCAGTACTTC
>-|TRBJ2-7|TRBV7-9|-
CASSLGGEVVHEQYF
TGTGCCAGCAGCTTAGGAGGGGAAGTGGTCCACGAGCAGTACTTC
>few|TRBJ2-5|TRBV14|-
CASSGGSGVETQYF
TGTGCCAGCAGCGGTGGGAGTGGCGTGGAGACCCAGTACTTC
>few|TRBJ1-2|TRBV6-2/TRBV6-3|-
CASSYLGPTNYGYTF
TGTGCCAGCAGTTACCTGGGCCCAACTAACTATGGCTACACCTTC
>-|TRBJ2-7|TRBV20-1|-
CSASGGWPYEQYF
TGCAGTGCTAGTGGGGGGTGGCCCTACGAGCAGTACTTC
>many|TRBJ2-5|TRBV9|-
CASTKGGAQLETQYF
TGTGCCAGCACTAAGGGGGGGGCCCAGTTGGAGACCCAGTACTTC
>few|TRBJ2-1|TRBV5-4|TRBD2
CASSLFPGRESNEQFF
TGTGCCAGCAGCTTGTTCCCCGGGAGGGAATCCAATGAGCAGTTCTTC
>-|TRBJ2-7|TRBV7-9|-
CASSSLEADSSYEQYF
TGTGCCAGCAGCTCTCTAGAAGCCGACTCCTCCTACGAGCAGTACTTC
>-|TRBJ2-7|TRBV7-2|-
CASSLDYFGGYEQYF
TGTGCCAGCAGCTTAGATTATTTCGGCGGCTACGAGCAGTACTTC
>-|TRBJ2-7|TRBV5-1|TRBD1
CASAQGGGQGDYEQYF
TGCGCCAGCGCCCAAGGAGGGGGACAGGGGGACTACGAGCAGTACTTC
>-|TRBJ2-2|TRBV7-8|TRBD1
CASSWGQGGTGELFF
TGTGCCAGCAGCTGGGGACAGGGGGGCACCGGGGAGCTGTTTTTT
>few|TRBJ2-1|TRBV25-1|-
CASSAQQGRYNEQFF
TGTGCCAGCAGTGCCCAACAGGGGAGGTACAATGAGCAGTTCTTC
>-|TRBJ1-4|TRBV28|-
CASSSRGGNEKLFF
TGTGCCAGCAGTTCTCGGGGGGGTAATGAAAAACTGTTTTTT
>-|TRBJ2-7|TRBV15|-
CATSASLGTVGYF
TGTGCCACCAGCGCTTCCCTCGGGACTGTCGGGTACTTC
>many|TRBJ2-1|TRBV5-1|-
CASSLSQRNEQFF
TGCGCCAGCAGCTTGAGTCAGCGGAATGAGCAGTTCTTC
>-|TRBJ2-1|TRBV20-1|-
CSARSVSNEQFF
TGCAGTGCTAGGTCGGTGAGCAATGAGCAGTTCTTC
>once|TRBJ1-1|TRBV5-1|-
CASRAAATDTEAFF
TGCGCCAGCAGGGCAGCGGCGACGGACACTGAAGCTTTCTTT
>-|TRBJ2-7|TRBV5-5|-
CASSFFGGYEQYF
TGTGCCAGCAGCTTCTTCGGTGGCTACGAGCAGTACTTC
>few|TRBJ2-3|TRBV7-3|TRBD2
CASSRAGVTYTDTQYF
TGTGCCAGCAGCCGAGCGGGGGTTACCTACACAGATACGCAGTATTTT
>many|TRBJ2-3|TRBV9|-
CASSVGGDTQYF
TGTGCCAGCAGCGTAGGGGGGGATACGCAGTATTTT
>few|TRBJ2-1|TRBV7-2|TRBD1
CASSQGERREQFF
TGTGCCAGCAGCCAGGGGGAAAGAAGGGAGCAGTTCTTC
>-|TRBJ2-3|TRBV3-1|-
CASSQSLMAGLTDTQYF
TGTGCCAGCAGCCAATCATTAATGGCGGGACTCACAGATACGCAGTATTTT
>few|TRBJ2-1|TRBV5-1|-
CASSLWDGSGNEQFF
TGCGCCAGCAGCTTGTGGGACGGGAGTGGCAATGAGCAGTTCTTC
>few|TRBJ2-3|TRBV7-7|-
CASSVRFGDTQYF
TGTGCCAGCAGCGTTCGTTTCGGAGATACGCAGTATTTT
>few|TRBJ2-1|TRBV5-1|TRBD1
CASSLSGTGALRSYNEQFF
TGCGCCAGCAGCTTGTCCGGGACAGGGGCGCTCCGCTCCTACAATGAGCAGTTCTTC
>few|TRBJ2-7|TRBV5-1|TRBD2
CASSSTVRTSGSEQYF
TGCGCCAGCAGCTCGACGGTCCGGACTAGCGGGAGCGAGCAGTACTTC
>few|TRBJ1-1|TRBV6-2/TRBV6-3|-
CASSLYRATGTEAFF
TGTGCCAGCAGTCTATACAGGGCGACGGGAACTGAAGCTTTCTTT
>few|TRBJ2-7|TRBV6-1|TRBD2
CATTRTSKSEQYF
TGTGCCACCACCCGGACTAGCAAAAGCGAGCAGTACTTC
>-|TRBJ2-7|TRBV29-1|TRBD1
CSVLSRDRGTYEQYF
TGCAGCGTCCTGAGCCGGGACAGGGGAACGTACGAGCAGTACTTC
>-|TRBJ2-2|TRBV5-1|-
CASSLTSPTNTGELFF
TGCGCCAGCAGCTTAACTAGCCCTACGAACACCGGGGAGCTGTTTTTT
>few|TRBJ1-1|TRBV20-1|TRBD1
CSARDGRGPTEAFF
TGCAGTGCTAGAGATGGCAGGGGGCCCACTGAAGCTTTCTTT
>few|TRBJ1-2|TRBV10-3|-
CAISGHEGYTF
TGTGCCATCAGTGGACATGAGGGCTACACCTTC
>-|TRBJ2-6|TRBV4-3|TRBD2
CASTPGLATTGANVLTF
TGCGCCAGCACCCCCGGACTAGCGACGACTGGGGCCAACGTCCTGACTTTC
>-|TRBJ2-3|TRBV20-1|-
CSARSGGADTQYF
TGCAGTGCTAGGTCGGGGGGCGCGGATACGCAGTATTTT